Described below is a single TCR beta chain sequence and its context. Its recognized antigen is unknown. Per-base quality was not reported, and no clone a single base away is much larger than it. This sample is drawn from a study of graft-versus-host responses after intestinal transplantation (dated by TCRdb to about 2021). Regarding the research as a whole: Multivisceral, liver-intestinal, or isolated intestinal transplants were received by the recipients. The cohort enrolled 20 to 30 intestinal transplant recipients including one retransplant, and 3 patients lacking pretransplant specimens were excluded. A peak of at least 4% donor T cells among recipient peripheral blood mononuclear cells was the definition used for donor T cell macrochimerism. Graft-versus-host and host-versus-graft alloreactive T cell clones were tracked in the graft, circulation and bone marrow after intestinal transplantation using bulk TCR-beta CDR3 sequencing. Alloreactive clones were identified by sequencing pre-transplant mixed lymphocyte reaction products and comparing them with unstimulated pre-transplant donor and recipient T cells. Every recipient was given anti-thymocyte globulin induction, then maintenance tacrolimus and steroids for around three years. Instead of going to the commercial service, samples from a few later patients were sequenced in-house on an Illumina MiSeq and processed with MiXCR.

Library preparation was by the immunoSEQ multiplex PCR assay. For most patients, genomic DNA was isolated with the Qiagen DNeasy Blood and Tissue Kit and shipped frozen to Adaptive Biotechnologies for TCR sequencing. For most patients, high-throughput TCR-beta CDR3 sequencing of genomic DNA was performed by Adaptive Biotechnologies. As for the original processing: TCR sequencing data were retrieved from Adaptive's ImmunoSEQ software for roughly 20 patients, whereas three other patients were processed with MiXCR and VDJtools. To correct CD4 versus CD8 sorting errors, sequences present in both subsets at a frequency ratio below 5:1 were removed. Because the origin of CDR3 nucleotide sequences shared between donor and recipient could not be assigned, those sequences were removed. At least 2-fold expansion over unstimulated cells and a minimum CFSE-low frequency of 0.002% (template counts) or 0.001% (read counts) were required for clones to be classified as alloreactive. A clone was considered mappable if detected in the sequenced pre-transplant spleen, lymph node, or MLR CFSE-low populations of the donor or recipient. The cumulative frequency of alloreactive clones was calculated as a percentage of all sequences, weighted by copy number. TCRdb stores this immuneACCESS table with in-frame sequences only. Part of the clones is absent; in the studies checked, under half of the shortfall reflects unresolved V genes, and no reason is known for the rest. The V and J calls and clone size come from that table; D and trimming were worked out from the DNA. This sample lists roughly 93,000 clones; 85% to 95% were detected once. 0.4% to 0.6% of the sample comes from the top ten.

The time point label corresponds to: cells obtained before transplantation from donor or recipient. CD3+CD4+ and CD3+CD8+ populations were FACS-sorted from unstimulated pre-transplant donor and recipient cells taken from spleen or lymph nodes. Summary of the overall study and its limitations: Peak levels of circulating GvH clones were associated with declines in HvG clones early after transplant. The relatively low number and heterogeneity of intestinal transplant patients limited the conclusions. GvH clones were detected in recipient bone marrow, and some appeared earlier in ileal mucosa or blood, consistent with an intestinal mucosal origin. In the allografts of patients with donor T cell macrochimerism, GvH to HvG T cell clonal ratios were high.

V was cut back by 6 bases and J by 6 bases, leaving a gap of 15 bases between them. Looking up the germline V gene (reference sequence) yields CDR1 LNHDA and CDR2 SQIVND. Measured from the cysteine to the phenylalanine, the CDR3 is 13 residues long. Only the CDR3 DNA stays, 39 bases, in frame from base 1. The sequences come from unstimulated CD8+ T cells sorted from spleen or lymph node cells, collected before intestinal transplant. The sequence links TRBV19 to TRBJ2-7, with TRBD1 perhaps the D gene, on 5 matching bases. The origin of this receptor is a human donor who received an intestinal transplant. The nucleotide sequence reads as follows: TGTGCCAGTAGCTCTGCAGGGATGGGCGAGCAGTACTTC. Its protein reads: CASSSAGMGEQYF.